This entry concerns a single T cell receptor beta chain. Its specificity is unknown. This entry belongs to a study of T cell responses to AZD1222 COVID-19 vaccine. The method was immunoSEQ multiplex PCR; TCRdb's version includes in-frame clones alone and lacks a portion of them. The table lists about 140,000 clones, around 90% of them singletons. V was pared by 7 bases and J by 0 bases, with 3 bases of the junction left unmatched. This CDR3 contains 14 residues. Germline CDR1 is MDHEN and CDR2 is SYDVKM. Study outcomes and limitations: Most donors were white British and more were female, and clonal diversity was possibly underestimated.

The sequences come from peripheral blood, collected 28 days after the second dose of the MenACWY control vaccine. The rearrangement joins TRBV28 to TRBJ1-2, with 9 bases aligning to TRBD1. The TCR was taken from an adult who received the MenACWY meningococcal vaccine as a control. The CDR3 DNA sequence: TGTGCCAGCACCCGGACAGGGGCTAACTATGGCTACACCTTC. Encoded protein: CASTRTGANYGYTF.